Presented here are 24 T cell receptor beta chains from one specimen sequenced in a study of T cell responses to AZD1222 COVID-19 vaccine. Libraries were prepared by immunoSEQ multiplex PCR; TCRdb keeps only in-frame clonotypes and omits some of them. The table includes about 120,000 clones, around nine tenths detected once. Sequencing was performed on peripheral blood, taken on day 0 of AZD1222 vaccination. These receptors came from an adult in good health.

The V and J genes are TRBV19 and TRBJ1-5; D remains ambiguous. Germline CDR1 and CDR2: LNHDA and SQIVND (reference sequence). Trimming stripped 7 bases from V and 3 bases from J, with 13 bases between. This CDR3 is built from 14 residues. CDR3 loop: CASNEPGYNQPQHF. For the CDR3, the DNA is TGTGCCAGTAACGAACCGGGGTACAATCAGCCCCAGCATTTT.

This clone was seen a single time. The gene calls are TRBV18 and TRBJ1-1; D not certain. Germline assignment: CDR1 KGHSH and CDR2 LQKENI. This CDR3 comprises 15 residues. V was cut by 1 base and J by 4 bases, with 13 bases left in between. CDR3 in DNA: TGTGCCAGCTCACCACTGCATCAGATGGGCACTGAAGCTTTCTTT. The encoded protein is CASSPLHQMGTEAFF.

This chain uses TRBV28 with TRBJ2-1, with 7 nucleotides matching TRBD2. The CDR3 covers 18 residues. J gave up 0 bases and V 1 base, and 9 bases lay outside the gene matches. Germline V gene lookup returns CDR1 MDHEN and CDR2 SYDVKM. CDR3 amino acids: CASSLLGAGVTSYNEQFF. The CDR3 DNA sequence: TGTGCCAGCAGTTTATTAGGGGCGGGAGTCACCTCCTACAATGAGCAGTTCTTC. Together with reference TRBV28 and TRBJ2-1, the CDR3 gives the full variable domain: DVKVTQSSRYLVKRTGEKVFLECVQDMDHENMFWYRQDPGLGLRLIYFSYDVKMKEKGDIPEGYSVSREKKERFSLILESASTNQTSMYLCASSLLGAGVTSYNEQFFGPGTRLTVL.

Written as DNA, the CDR3 is TGTGCCAGTAGTACCCTCCAAGGGGGTTACTCCTACGAGCAGTACTTC. Amino acids: CASSTLQGGYSYEQYF. The chain is built from TRBV19 and TRBJ2-7; D is possibly TRBD1 (6 bases). The CDR3 covers 16 residues. Trimming cost V 4 bases and J 0 bases, with 16 bases left between them. CDR1 LNHDA and CDR2 SQIVND come from the germline V gene (reference sequence).

This clone showed up just once. V and J are TRBV19 and TRBJ1-5; D not certain. Trimming left V 10 bases short and J 7 bases short, with 20 bases between. CDR3 length: 14 residues. The V gene's germline CDR1 is LNHDA and CDR2 SQIVND (reference sequence). The CDR3 here is CATSRWGVGQPQHF. The CDR3 DNA reads TGTGCCACCTCAAGATGGGGTGTGGGACAGCCCCAGCATTTT.

The gene calls are TRBV3-1 (or the pseudogene TRBV3-2) and TRBJ2-5; D gene uncertain. Trimming left V 6 bases short and J 5 bases short, with 10 bases between. Germline V gene lookup returns CDR1 LGHDT and CDR2 YNNKEL (reference sequence). This CDR3 region has 12 residues. In DNA, the CDR3 is TGTGCCAGCAGTCACTTCCGGGAGACCCAGTACTTC. Amino acids: CASSHFRETQYF.

CDR3 sequence reads: CASKPGQGGLSPLHF. The CDR3 region has the DNA TGTGCCAGCAAGCCGGGACAGGGAGGTTTGTCACCCCTCCACTTT. The genes are TRBV3-1 (or the pseudogene TRBV3-2) and TRBJ1-6; 9 positions agree with TRBD1. The V gene's germline CDR1 is LGHDT and CDR2 YNNKEL (reference sequence). CDR3 length: 15 residues. The trim removed 7 bases at V and 10 bases at J, leaving 11 bases unmatched.

This clone occurred once. The chain recombines TRBV9 with TRBJ1-4, with 7 bases lining up with TRBD1. Germline values: CDR1 SGDLS, CDR2 YYNGEE. V gave up 4 bases and J gave up 3 bases; unmatched junction bases: 6. The CDR3 consists of 15 residues. The CDR3 here is CASSIRDSPNEKLFF. The CDR3 DNA is TGTGCCAGCAGCATCCGGGACAGCCCTAATGAAAAACTGTTTTTT.

The table lists this clone with a count of one. This chain joins TRBV2 and TRBJ2-1; D unresolved. The CDR3 length is 14 residues. CDR1 is SNHLY and CDR2 is FYNNEI in the germline V gene. Trimming removed 3 bases from V and 4 bases from J, with 10 bases in between. The CDR3 nucleotides read TGTGCCAGCAGTGAGTTGGCGGCTTACAATGAGCAGTTCTTC. Translation gives CASSELAAYNEQFF.

The V call is TRBV19, the J call TRBJ1-1; TRBD1 aligns across 7 bases. The V and J ends lost 6 bases and 1 base, in that order; junction bases with no gene match: 11. Germline CDR1 reads LNHDA; CDR2 reads SQIVND (reference sequence). The CDR3 spans 16 residues. DNA for the CDR3: TGTGCCAGTAGCAAATACCTCGGGACAGCGAACACTGAAGCTTTCTTT. Amino acids: CASSKYLGTANTEAFF.

The chain couples TRBV6-6 to TRBJ2-7; the match to TRBD2 covers 14 bases. The CDR3 loop spans 16 amino acids. V lost 6 bases and J lost 3; bases outside the gene matches: 7. Per germline, CDR1 MNHNY and CDR2 SVGAGI (reference sequence). The CDR3 reads CASSGTSGRGDYEQYF. DNA for the CDR3: TGTGCCAGCAGCGGGACTAGCGGGAGAGGGGACTACGAGCAGTACTTC.

This chain connects TRBV6-6 to TRBJ2-3; D is possibly TRBD1 (6 bases). Looked up from germline, CDR1 is MNHNY and CDR2 is SVGAGI (reference sequence). V lost 5 bases, J lost 1 base, and 19 bases lay in between. The CDR3 length is 17 residues. CDR3 in amino acids: CASSRTRTDSGTDTQYF. The CDR3 DNA is TGTGCCAGCAGTCGGACCCGGACAGATTCGGGCACAGATACGCAGTATTTT.

The chain carries TRBV27 and TRBJ1-1; D not certain. Germline-derived CDR1 and CDR2 are MNHEY and SMNVEV (reference sequence). There are 13 residues in the CDR3. Trimming shortened V by 6 bases and J by 4 bases, and 12 bases separated the two germline ends. The CDR3 is CASSLQRGTEAFF. CDR3 coding DNA: TGTGCCAGCAGCCTGCAACGGGGCACTGAAGCTTTCTTT.

The table lists this clone with a count of one. V is TRBV5-1 and J is TRBJ2-2; D gene ambiguous. Germline V gene sequence: CDR1 SGHRS, CDR2 YFSETQ. CDR3 length equals 18 residues. Trimming took 0 bases from V and 0 from J, leaving 15 bases between them. The CDR3 DNA sequence: TGCGCCAGCAGCTTGGAGGTTTTGGCAGCCGCGAACACCGGGGAGCTGTTTTTT. This translates into CASSLEVLAAANTGELFF.

In DNA form, the CDR3 reads TGTGCCAGTAGTATACGGGAATCTAACTATGGCTACACCTTC. This translates into CASSIRESNYGYTF. The chain carries TRBV19 and TRBJ1-2; D is undetermined. Trimming stripped 2 bases from V and 0 bases from J, with 7 bases between. The CDR3 length is 14 residues. The V gene's germline CDR1 is LNHDA and CDR2 SQIVND (reference sequence).

The chain links TRBV28 to TRBJ2-7, with 9 bases that match TRBD1. J was trimmed by 2 bases and V by 8 bases; bases with no gene match: 4. From germline, CDR1 is MDHEN and CDR2 SYDVKM. The CDR3 length is 13 residues. DNA for the CDR3: TGTGCCAGCGGGGACAGGGCGACCTACGAGCAGTACTTC. Translated: CASGDRATYEQYF. Full variable domain (remainder filled in from reference TRBV28 and TRBJ2-7): DVKVTQSSRYLVKRTGEKVFLECVQDMDHENMFWYRQDPGLGLRLIYFSYDVKMKEKGDIPEGYSVSREKKERFSLILESASTNQTSMYLCASGDRATYEQYFGPGTRLTVT.

This clone was seen only a few times. V is TRBV6-1 and J is TRBJ1-6, with D maybe TRBD1 (6 bases). This CDR3 contains 14 residues. V was pared by 2 bases and J by 8 bases, with 10 bases between. The germline V gene encodes CDR1 MNHNS and CDR2 SASEGT. For the CDR3, the DNA is TGTGCCAGCAGTGAATTCGGGGGGCATTCACCCCTCCACTTT. Amino acid sequence: CASSEFGGHSPLHF.

The rearrangement uses TRBV4-1 and TRBJ2-1; D is ambiguous. V was cut by 1 base and J by 6 bases, with 10 bases left in between. Germline loops: CDR1 MGHRA, CDR2 YSYEKL. This CDR3 spans 14 amino acids. CDR3 nucleotide sequence: TGCGCCAGCAGCCAAGCGGAGCAGCCCAATGAGCAGTTCTTC. Protein product: CASSQAEQPNEQFF.

The V call is TRBV30, the J call TRBJ1-3, with D possibly TRBD1 on 6 matching bases. Between the trimmed V and J ends, which lost 2 bases and 6 bases, there was a span of 11 bases. Germline CDR1 reads GTSNPN; CDR2 reads SVGIG (reference sequence). This CDR3 contains 13 residues. CDR3: CAWSRGQINTIYF. CDR3 nucleotides: TGTGCCTGGAGTAGAGGACAGATAAACACCATATATTTT.

This clone was found a few times. This chain links TRBV18 with TRBJ1-1; no definite D call. V lost 3 bases to trimming and J lost 1 base, with 9 bases between them. The length of the CDR3 is 14 residues. Germline V gene sequence: CDR1 KGHSH, CDR2 LQKENI. In DNA form, the CDR3 reads TGTGCCAGCTCACCGAATCCTTCGAACACTGAAGCTTTCTTT. Translation gives CASSPNPSNTEAFF.

The chain uses TRBV2 and TRBJ1-1, with 7 bases lining up with TRBD1. Trimming took 7 bases from V and 5 from J; bases not matched to a gene: 4. Germline CDR1 SNHLY, CDR2 FYNNEI. The CDR3 length is 12 residues. The CDR3 spells CASTAGGTEAFF. The CDR3 DNA reads as TGTGCCAGCACCGCAGGGGGTACTGAAGCTTTCTTT.

The J gene is TRBJ1-1, the V gene TRBV6-5, with a weak D call TRBD1 (5 bases). Germline V gene sequence: CDR1 MNHEY, CDR2 SVGAGI. This CDR3 contains 15 residues. V was trimmed by 2 bases and J by 6 bases, leaving 16 bases between them. This CDR3 reads CASSYGLGGDSEAFF. The CDR3 nucleotides read TGTGCCAGCAGTTACGGGCTTGGGGGGGATTCTGAAGCTTTCTTT.

V is TRBV11-2 and J is TRBJ1-1; D unclear. Trimming removed 0 bases from V and 3 bases from J, with 8 bases in between. The CDR3 covers 14 residues. The germline V gene encodes CDR1 SGHAT and CDR2 FQNNGV. In DNA, the CDR3 is TGTGCCAGCAGCTTAGATCGGGCGGACACTGAAGCTTTCTTT. Translated: CASSLDRADTEAFF.

The chain joins TRBV9 to TRBJ2-7, with D uncertain. The V gene lost 3 bases and the J gene lost 0 bases, with 13 bases spanning the gap. Germline assignment: CDR1 SGDLS and CDR2 YYNGEE. The CDR3 totals 15 residues. CDR3 amino acids: CASSATPYSSYEQYF. As DNA, the CDR3 is TGTGCCAGCAGCGCGACACCCTATAGCTCCTACGAGCAGTACTTC.